In this sample, the clone carrying this TCR beta chain turned up many times. The antigen remains undetermined. The source of the sample is a study of regulatory T cells in long-lasting Graves disease. Study summary: Under 3 months of antithyroid drugs had been taken by newly diagnosed Graves' patients.

The CDR3 sequence is 17 residues long. CDR1 and CDR2 from the germline V gene are SGHAT and FQNNGV. J lost 1 base, V lost 3 bases, and 7 bases had no gene match. General study findings and limits: Relative to newly diagnosed Graves' patients, persistent ones had lower TCR diversity.

The sample's time point: newly diagnosed GD, antithyroid drugs for less than 3 months. RNA from PBMCs was the source of the TCR library. TCR beta libraries were built with iRepertoire HTBI primers and Arm-PCR of CDR3 regions. TCRdb reprocessed the multiplex PCR reads via MiXCR and lists one record per CDR3 protein. The sample lists approximately 400,000 distinct CDR3 sequences, 15% occurring once. Separately, the same data were catalogued under a study of T cells in Graves' hyperthyroidism and ophthalmopathy. That work adds: HTBI primers were used for first-round RT-PCR of the TCR CDR3. Among thyroid clonotypes expanded above 0.001, most also appeared in blood.

The chain uses TRBV11-2 and TRBJ2-7, with 12 nucleotides matching TRBD2. The origin of this receptor is a woman in her twenties or thirties with Graves disease. The sequencing here drew on peripheral blood mononuclear cells (PBMCs), taken at new diagnosis, from a patient treated with antithyroid drugs. In nucleotides, the CDR3 is TGTGCCAGCAGCTTTGCCGGGACTAGCGGGCTTTCCTACGAGCAGTACTTC. Its translation: CASSFAGTSGLSYEQYF.